Listed below are T cell receptor beta chains from one sample, sequenced in a study of blood T cell repertoires in COVID-19. Here immunoSEQ multiplex PCR was the method, and the copy in TCRdb shows in-frame clones only, minus some. The sample yields about 280,000 clones, about 83% seen once. The source material was PBMCs or T cells enriched from blood (not recorded which). These receptor sequences come from a woman aged 35 to 49 who had recovered from COVID-19. Both conserved end residues are part of each CDR3. D genes are given only for firm matches.

d_gene | j_gene | v_gene | CDR3aa
NA | TRBJ2-7 | TRBV12-2 | CASRYRSTSGSSYEQYF
NA | TRBJ1-2 | TRBV18 | CASSPPGTYYGYTF
TRBD2 | TRBJ2-3 | TRBV7-2 | CASSLVAGVSDTQYF
TRBD1 | TRBJ2-5 | TRBV18 | CASSPGQEETQYF
NA | TRBJ2-1 | TRBV12-3/TRBV12-4 | CASSPRGEQFF
TRBD1 | TRBJ2-2 | TRBV6-4 | CASSKQGVNTGELFF
TRBD1 | TRBJ1-1 | TRBV28 | CASSRDRDSPRGAFF
TRBD1 | TRBJ1-2 | TRBV6-1 | CASSEPGQGARGYTF
TRBD2 | TRBJ2-1 | TRBV6-5 | CASSYRTSGRPNEQFF
NA | TRBJ1-5 | TRBV21-1 | CASSKAKGQGANVLWNSNQPQHF
NA | TRBJ2-7 | TRBV10-1 | CASSEPGHYEQYF
NA | TRBJ1-3 | TRBV4-1 | CASSQDRGISGNTIYF
NA | TRBJ2-5 | TRBV2 | CASSDGVAGQETQYF
TRBD1 | TRBJ1-4 | TRBV6-5 | CASSYAPGTDYEKLFF
TRBD2 | TRBJ2-1 | TRBV7-9 | CASSRTGTTQTEQFF
NA | TRBJ2-1 | TRBV19 | CASSISELIYNEQFF
TRBD2 | TRBJ2-1 | TRBV3-1/TRBV3-2 | CASSQVLAGGAYNEQFF
TRBD2 | TRBJ2-5 | TRBV18 | CASSPLGTSGQETQYF
TRBD1 | TRBJ2-7 | TRBV6-2/TRBV6-3 | CASSWDRGPYEQYF
NA | TRBJ2-1 | TRBV5-1 | CASSLERDDEQFF
NA | TRBJ2-1 | TRBV20-1 | CSASPGRGSHNEQFF
TRBD1 | TRBJ2-3 | TRBV6-2/TRBV6-3 | CASSYRQGRSTDTQYF
NA | TRBJ2-1 | TRBV9 | CASSTRDYNEQFF
NA | TRBJ1-1 | TRBV6-1 | CASSEPSMGVIKAFF
TRBD1 | TRBJ2-6 | TRBV6-1 | CASSGPRQGAAGANVLTF
TRBD1 | TRBJ1-5 | TRBV10-3 | CAISDPGQEKNQPQHF
NA | TRBJ1-3 | TRBV19 | CASSIASGNTIYF
TRBD2 | TRBJ2-5 | TRBV9 | CASSPPGREGETQYF
NA | TRBJ1-3 | TRBV19 | CASSSGFSGNTIYF
NA | TRBJ2-5 | TRBV7-2 | CASSPGSSRGETQYF
TRBD2 | TRBJ2-3 | TRBV4-2 | CASSQVGTSGTDTQYF
TRBD1 | TRBJ1-4 | TRBV7-2 | CASSPFVGQGGGKLFF
NA | TRBJ2-7 | TRBV4-1 | CASSQGQGLYEQYF
NA | TRBJ1-2 | TRBV2 | CASSGGATVPGYTF
NA | TRBJ2-1 | TRBV9 | CASAWFERDEQFF